These T cell receptor beta chains were read from a single sample in a study of T cells in localized non-small cell lung cancer. Some clones are missing from TCRdb's copy, which holds only in-frame ones; the method was immunoSEQ multiplex PCR. The data show about 52,000 clones, about 88% seen once. Specimen: PBMCs, collected before any cancer treatment. The receptor set was obtained from a female donor with stage II lung adenocarcinoma. Each CDR3 is given without its conserved first and last residue.

v_call,j_call,cdr3_length,cdr3_aa
TRBV2,TRBJ2-2,14,ASSVEGAGNTGELF
TRBV11-2,TRBJ1-2,14,ASLNRGQGLNYGYT
TRBV30,TRBJ2-3,15,AWSVWVRSSHTDTQY
TRBV6-1,TRBJ1-5,14,ASSAQDRGPNQPQH
TRBV19,TRBJ1-5,11,ASSMTGDQPQH
TRBV27,TRBJ1-1,12,ASSSQGLNTEAF
TRBV30,TRBJ1-2,11,AWRGPQGGGYT
TRBV30,TRBJ1-1,13,AWSTKRVMNTEAF
TRBV11-2,TRBJ2-7,12,ASSPGTGNYEQY
TRBV7-6,TRBJ2-5,13,ASSLGLALEETQY
TRBV6-5,TRBJ1-1,11,ASRGWDGTEAF
TRBV5-1,TRBJ1-2,10,ASSEDRVGYT
TRBV11-2,TRBJ2-7,11,ASRGPGPHEQY
TRBV6-4,TRBJ1-2,15,ASSEMGGGRGDYGYT
TRBV10-3,TRBJ2-3,16,AISSDRMAHYSTDTQY
TRBV14,TRBJ2-7,12,ASRGQGSPYEQY
TRBV2,TRBJ1-2,9,ASGTWGGYT
TRBV11-2,TRBJ1-6,13,ASSSWTGPNSPLH
TRBV2,TRBJ1-5,13,ASRAQGNSNQPQH
TRBV6-1,TRBJ1-1,11,ASTATGRTEAF
TRBV11-2,TRBJ1-5,12,ASSLDRGNQPQH
TRBV7-8,TRBJ1-4,12,ASSFVRANEKLF
TRBV4-1,TRBJ2-1,13,ASTSSPYYYNEQF
TRBV18,TRBJ2-7,12,ASSLDASSYEQY
TRBV6-6,TRBJ2-5,14,ASSYSVEKEEETQY
TRBV30,TRBJ2-1,12,AWSSTGGYGEQF
TRBV6-1,TRBJ1-2,16,ASSEAKTGLVIVDGYT
TRBV6-1,TRBJ1-1,13,ASSGAKQGGTEAF
TRBV28,TRBJ1-2,12,ASSFVDRAGGYT
TRBV9,TRBJ1-3,12,ASSVGGTGNTIY
TRBV6-6,TRBJ2-4,12,ASSYPSGKNIQY
TRBV7-9,TRBJ2-3,12,ASSLGGPADTQY
TRBV19,TRBJ1-6,12,ASSMQQAIQPLH
TRBV5-1,TRBJ2-7,13,ASSSGPGQGHEQY
TRBV6-1,TRBJ2-1,11,ASSPWTYNEQF
TRBV5-1,TRBJ2-1,11,ASQQTDYNEQF
TRBV18,TRBJ2-1,13,ASSPRAGGYNEQF
TRBV9,TRBJ1-2,14,ASSREPNRQGYGYT
TRBV6-5,TRBJ1-1,11,ASRAGQGTEAF
TRBV27,TRBJ2-7,12,ASSGTVSSYEQY
TRBV6-1,TRBJ1-1,12,ASSEYTEGAEAF
TRBV5-1,TRBJ2-7,12,ASSFMGSSYEQY